This T cell receptor (beta chain) was profiled in a study of human T cells and chemical hapten exposure. TCRdb independently ran MiXCR on the RACE reads; one entry per CDR3 protein. Of about 380,000 distinct CDR3 sequences in the sample, roughly 4.6% were seen once. The time point here: pre-sensitization, week 0. This sample's treatment: therapeutic diphenylcyclopropenone sensitization with weekly scalp DPC. Germline values: CDR1 SGHTA, CDR2 FQGNSA. Trimming took off 0 bases at V and 4 bases at J, with 10 bases between the two ends. The CDR3 totals 15 residues. This clonotype has a count of ten or more.

The sample consisted of whole blood, taken in connection with sensitization to the hapten diphenylcyclopropenone (DPC). The receptor's source is a woman between 45 and 65 years old with alopecia areata. Some clones in this sample may be carry-over from other donors' samples. The rearrangement uses TRBV7-2 and TRBJ2-1; TRBD2 is a possible D gene (5 bases). The CDR3 DNA sequence: TGTGCCAGCAGCTTAGCTAGCGCGACTTACAATGAGCAGTTCTTC. It encodes CASSLASATYNEQFF.